Each of the 9 T cell receptor beta chains below was sequenced from the same sample in a study of blood T cell repertoires in COVID-19. Here immunoSEQ multiplex PCR was the method, and the copy in TCRdb shows in-frame clones only, minus some. The sample lists around 170,000 clones, approximately 79% occurring once. Specimen: peripheral blood. Source of these receptors: a man younger than 45 with active or convalescent COVID-19.

The V gene is TRBV27, the J gene TRBJ2-2, with a weak D call TRBD2 (5 bases). The germline CDR1 and CDR2 sequences are MNHEY and SMNVEV (reference sequence). V lost 2 bases and J 4 bases, leaving 17 bases between the germline ends. The CDR3 has 17 residues. Here the CDR3 DNA reads TGTGCCAGCAGTTTAGGGGTGGAGAGGGCTGGCACCGGGGAGCTGTTTTTT. This encodes CASSLGVERAGTGELFF.

V and J are TRBV5-5 and TRBJ2-3; maybe TRBD2 (5 bases). The germline CDR1 and CDR2 sequences are SGHKS and YYEKEE (reference sequence). CDR3 length equals 14 residues. The V end lost 0 bases, the J end lost 5 bases, and 10 bases lay between the germline ends. CDR3 loop: CASSLAPEGDTQYF. CDR3 DNA: TGTGCCAGCAGCTTGGCCCCCGAGGGAGATACGCAGTATTTT.

This clone was counted only a few times. The same CDR3 also results from other DNA sequences found in this sample. This rearrangement joins TRBV6-2 or TRBV6-3 to TRBJ2-7; 9 bases match TRBD2. Looked up from germline, CDR1 is MNHEY and CDR2 is SVGEGT. CDR3 size: 16 residues. V was clipped by 2 bases and J by 1 base; unmatched bases: 6. The CDR3 loop is CASSYGPSGTSYEQYF. The CDR3 coding sequence is TGTGCCAGCAGTTACGGACCTAGCGGGACGTCCTACGAGCAGTACTTC.

The V and J genes are TRBV10-3 and TRBJ2-7; tentatively, D is TRBD1 (6 bases). Germline CDR1 is ENHRY and CDR2 is SYGVKD. The length of the CDR3 is 16 residues. Deletions cut 0 bases from V and 4 bases from J, with 16 bases between. The CDR3 is CAISESPGAIHYEQYV. The CDR3, as DNA: TGTGCCATCAGTGAGTCGCCAGGGGCGATACATTACGAGCAGTACGTC.

J is TRBJ1-6 and V is TRBV5-6; 7 nucleotides agree with TRBD1. The V and J ends lost 0 bases and 9 bases, in that order; junction bases with no gene match: 6. Germline V CDR1 and CDR2: SGHDT, YYEEEE. The CDR3 extends over 15 amino acids. CDR3 sequence reads: CASSLAPQGSSPLHF. Written as DNA, the CDR3 is TGTGCCAGCAGCTTGGCCCCACAGGGGAGTTCACCCCTCCACTTT.

The CDR3 loop is CAWSEGTSSSGNTIYF. Here the CDR3 DNA reads TGTGCCTGGAGTGAGGGGACATCGAGCTCTGGAAACACCATATATTTT. This chain connects TRBV30 to TRBJ1-3, with D perhaps TRBD1 (6 bases). This CDR3 spans 16 amino acids. Trimming shortened V by 1 base and J by 0 bases, and 13 bases separated the two germline ends. CDR1 and CDR2 (germline): GTSNPN, SVGIG (reference sequence).

V is TRBV6-4 and J is TRBJ2-3, with 9 bases identical to TRBD1. The length of the CDR3 is 14 residues. The V and J ends lost 4 bases and 1 base, in that order; junction bases with no gene match: 0. The V gene's germline CDR1 is MRHNA and CDR2 SNTAGT. CDR3 region: CASSGTGGTDTQYF. In DNA form, the CDR3 reads TGTGCCAGCAGTGGGACAGGGGGCACAGATACGCAGTATTTT.

This chain uses TRBV6-5 with TRBJ1-1; 7 bases map to TRBD1. The CDR3 has 16 amino acids. V was clipped by 2 bases and J by 2 bases; unmatched bases: 8. Germline CDR1 MNHEY, CDR2 SVGAGI. The CDR3 loop is CASSYALTGANTEAFF. CDR3 nucleotide sequence: TGTGCCAGCAGTTACGCCCTAACAGGGGCTAACACTGAAGCTTTCTTT.

The chain couples TRBV6-5 to TRBJ1-1, with a possible D match to TRBD1 (6 bases). This CDR3 has 12 amino acids. Trimming took 6 bases from V and 5 from J, leaving 10 bases between them. Germline V CDR1 and CDR2: MNHEY, SVGAGI. DNA of the CDR3: TGTGCCAGCAGAGCCGGGACAACTGAAGCTTTCTTT. Translating it yields CASRAGTTEAFF.